This entry is about one TCR beta chain. The length of the CDR3 is 18 residues. Trimming pared 1 base from V and 0 bases from J, leaving 15 bases between. Germline CDR1 is MNHEY and CDR2 is SMNVEV (reference sequence). In the original analysis: Amplification from reference gene primers served as the basis for estimated nucleated cell counts. Sequencing was performed with immunoSEQ multiplex PCR; in TCRdb, only in-frame clones are kept and a portion is missing. The DNA gave D and trimming, while V, J and clone size come from that table. The sample includes approximately 91,000 clones, roughly three quarters of them seen just once. This specimen belongs to a study of blood T cell repertoires in COVID-19. Study details: Sources were T cells, B-cell-depleted T cells, or PBMCs; the material itself was cDNA or gDNA.

Sequencing input: peripheral blood. The gene calls are TRBV27 and TRBJ2-2, with a tentative D call TRBD2 (6 bases). The clonotype comes from a woman of 80 years or more with acute or convalescent COVID-19. In DNA form, the CDR3 reads TGTGCCAGCAGTTTATATGGAGGAGGGGCAGCGAACACCGGGGAGCTGTTTTTT. Translating gives CASSLYGGGAANTGELFF.